A single sample is the source of the 32 T cell receptor beta chains below, sequenced in a study of T cell responses to AZD1222 COVID-19 vaccine (dated by TCRdb to the early 2020s). The protocol used for the library was the immunoSEQ multiplex PCR assay. This immuneACCESS table, as held by TCRdb, lists in-frame sequences with V and J called but not all clones. Of the missing ones, under half trace to an unresolved V gene in checked studies; the others have no known cause. The sample has approximately 110,000 clones on record, around 88% of them singletons. In total, the top ten clones hold approximately 5.4% of the sample. The intended sense of this specimen's time point label: baseline before first vaccination. Source: peripheral blood, taken on day 0 of AZD1222 vaccination. These TCRs come from an adult in good health.

The rearrangement joins TRBV4-3 to TRBJ1-1; D is uncertain. The CDR3 covers 13 residues. The V gene's germline CDR1 is LGHNA and CDR2 YSLEER. Trimming cost V 0 bases and J 5 bases, with 7 bases left between them. DNA of the CDR3: TGCGCCAGCAGCCAAGATCGCAGTACTGAAGCTTTCTTT. This codes for CASSQDRSTEAFF.

This clone was detected only once. The chain carries TRBV6-5 and TRBJ2-7, with TRBD1 as a possible D gene (7 bases). The germline V gene has CDR1 MNHEY and CDR2 SVGAGI. CDR3 length equals 15 residues. Between the trimmed V and J ends, which lost 3 bases and 3 bases, there was a span of 15 bases. CDR3 coding DNA: TGTGCCAGCAGTTATACTGCAGGGGGGATCTACGAGCAGTACTTC. This gives the protein CASSYTAGGIYEQYF.

The chain is built from TRBV6-1 and TRBJ1-2, with 7 bases fitting TRBD1. Per germline, CDR1 MNHNS and CDR2 SASEGT. This CDR3 is 15 amino acids long. Losses at the gene ends were 1 base for V and 5 bases for J; bases not matched to a gene: 7. The CDR3 DNA reads TGTGCCAGCAGTGAAGTGGGACAGAGTCGATATGGCTACACCTTC. It translates to CASSEVGQSRYGYTF.

This clone was recorded only once. The chain combines TRBV3-1 (or the pseudogene TRBV3-2) with TRBJ1-1; no definite D call. With 1 base removed from V and 1 base from J, the gap between germline ends came to 7 bases. There are 14 residues in the CDR3. The germline V gene has CDR1 LGHDT and CDR2 YNNKEL (reference sequence). The CDR3 sequence: CASSQGLKNTEAFF. CDR3 nucleotides: TGTGCCAGCAGCCAAGGACTGAAGAACACTGAAGCTTTCTTT.

The chain employs TRBV7-9 and TRBJ2-7, with 9 bases matching TRBD1. Trimming at V came to 1 base and at J to 2 bases, leaving 3 bases not matched to a gene. This CDR3 region has 15 residues. Germline V gives CDR1 SEHNR, CDR2 FQNEAQ (reference sequence). The CDR3 sequence is CASSLEGTGPYEQYF. The CDR3 nucleotides read TGTGCCAGCAGCTTAGAGGGGACAGGGCCCTACGAGCAGTACTTC.

This sequence joins TRBV15 and TRBJ2-5; D might be TRBD2 (6 bases). The V and J ends lost 0 bases and 0 bases respectively, with 11 bases between them. Per germline, CDR1 LNHNV and CDR2 YYDKDF (reference sequence). This CDR3 has 16 amino acids. Written as DNA, the CDR3 is TGTGCCACCAGCAGAGAATCGGCGGGGAACCAAGAGACCCAGTACTTC. Translated: CATSRESAGNQETQYF.

The chain joins TRBV7-8 to TRBJ1-2; D might be TRBD1 (6 bases). The V and J ends lost 4 bases and 4 bases respectively, with 16 bases between them. Germline V gene sequence: CDR1 SGHVS, CDR2 FQNEAQ. This CDR3 contains 15 residues. CDR3 amino acids: CASSWNPQGAYGYTF. CDR3 in DNA: TGTGCCAGCAGCTGGAATCCACAGGGTGCCTATGGCTACACCTTC.

This rearrangement joins TRBV3-1 (or the pseudogene TRBV3-2) to TRBJ2-5, with D unresolved. Per germline, CDR1 LGHDT and CDR2 YNNKEL (reference sequence). V lost 3 bases to trimming and J lost 1 base, with 9 bases between them. The CDR3 extends over 14 amino acids. CDR3 sequence: CASSQKAPQETQYF. The CDR3 DNA reads TGTGCCAGCAGCCAGAAAGCCCCCCAAGAGACCCAGTACTTC.

V is TRBV5-1 and J is TRBJ1-1, with TRBD1 identical over 7 bases. After removal of 5 bases from V and 1 base from J, the junction contained 8 bases not matched to a gene. This CDR3 comprises 15 residues. The germline gives CDR1 SGHRS, CDR2 YFSETQ. The CDR3 here is CASRVGGITNTEAFF. DNA for the CDR3: TGCGCCAGCAGGGTAGGGGGCATAACGAACACTGAAGCTTTCTTT.

The chain carries TRBV7-9 and TRBJ2-1; a weak D match, TRBD1 (6 bases). V was cut by 5 bases and J by 5 bases, with 10 bases left in between. There are 13 residues in the CDR3. Germline V gene sequence: CDR1 SEHNR, CDR2 FQNEAQ (reference sequence). CDR3 DNA: TGTGCCAGCAGCACACAGGGCGACAATGAGCAGTTCTTC. Translated: CASSTQGDNEQFF.

The chain carries TRBV7-9 and TRBJ2-3; D remains ambiguous. Germline CDR1 and CDR2: SEHNR and FQNEAQ (reference sequence). Trimming cost V 1 base and J 1 base, with 6 bases left between them. The CDR3 spans 14 residues. CDR3 sequence (DNA): TGTGCCAGCAGCTTAGAACGGGGCACAGATACGCAGTATTTT. As protein: CASSLERGTDTQYF.

The rearrangement joins TRBV9 to TRBJ1-2; maybe TRBD1 (5 bases). The CDR3 consists of 14 residues. The V end lost 2 bases, the J end lost 3 bases, and 11 bases lay between the germline ends. Germline CDR1 and CDR2: SGDLS and YYNGEE. The CDR3 reads CASSVSGRDYGYTF. The DNA of the CDR3 is TGTGCCAGCAGCGTGTCAGGGAGGGACTATGGCTACACCTTC.

The J gene is TRBJ2-1, the V gene TRBV4-1; no clear D. Germline V lookup: CDR1 MGHRA, CDR2 YSYEKL. Trimming left V 2 bases short and J 15 bases short, with 20 bases between. The CDR3 contains 14 residues. This chain's CDR3 is CASSQKSPLESRFF. The DNA for the CDR3 is TGCGCCAGCAGCCAAAAAAGCCCACTGGAGAGCAGGTTCTTC.

CDR3 nucleotides: TGTGCCAGCAGCTTAAGAAATCAACTTTATGGCTACACCTTC. This sequence encodes CASSLRNQLYGYTF. The gene calls are TRBV7-2 and TRBJ1-2; D gene unclear. Germline lookup yields CDR1 SGHTA and CDR2 FQGNSA. The V end lost 2 bases, the J end lost 5 bases, and 12 bases lay between the germline ends. The CDR3 sequence is 14 residues long.

The chain combines TRBV10-2 with TRBJ1-2; a possible D gene is TRBD1 (5 bases). The CDR3 totals 12 residues. From germline, CDR1 is WSHSY and CDR2 SAAADI. V lost 7 bases and J lost 3, with 9 bases in between. The CDR3 coding sequence is TGCGCCAGCATGGGGGGTGACTATGGCTACACCTTC. Its protein product is CASMGGDYGYTF.

V gene TRBV11-1 combines with J gene TRBJ2-5; no reliable D call. Germline V gives CDR1 SGHAT, CDR2 FQDESV (reference sequence). The CDR3 has 15 amino acids. V lost 1 base to trimming and J lost 0 bases, with 9 bases between them. CDR3 DNA sequence: TGTGCCAGCAGCTTAGATTCGAGGTACCAAGAGACCCAGTACTTC. Translated: CASSLDSRYQETQYF.

This clone was observed once. The V call is TRBV12-3 or TRBV12-4, the J call TRBJ1-2; D unclear. The CDR3 runs 13 residues. Trimming left V 1 base short and J 2 bases short, with 5 bases between. The CDR3 DNA sequence: TGTGCCAGCAGTTTAGTCGAGAACTATGGCTACACCTTC. It codes for CASSLVENYGYTF.

In its sample, this clone was seen once. CDR3 coding DNA: TGTGCCAGCAGCCCGTTCGGGGGGATTTTTGGTGAAAAACTGTTTTTT. This codes for CASSPFGGIFGEKLFF. This chain joins TRBV28 and TRBJ1-4; TRBD1 might be the D (5 bases). The germline V gene has CDR1 MDHEN and CDR2 SYDVKM. The germline V and J ends were trimmed by 6 bases and 7 bases, with 21 bases remaining between them. This CDR3 contains 16 residues.

The J gene is TRBJ1-6, the V gene TRBV7-5. TRBV7-5 constitutes a pseudogene. The CDR3 is 12 residues long. The CDR3 here is CASCRKNSPLHF. CDR3 sequence (DNA): TGTGCCAGCTGTAGGAAGAATTCACCCCTCCACTTT.

This clone was counted only a few times. The V call is TRBV7-8, the J call TRBJ1-2, with D possibly being TRBD1 (5 bases). Deletions cut 4 bases from V and 8 bases from J, with 26 bases between. CDR1 is SGHVS and CDR2 is FQNEAQ in the germline V gene. This CDR3 spans 17 amino acids. The CDR3 is CASSSAGTGFLPRGYTF. DNA of the CDR3: TGTGCCAGCAGCTCTGCCGGGACCGGATTCCTTCCTAGGGGCTACACCTTC.

V and J are TRBV5-4 and TRBJ2-3; 12 nucleotides align to TRBD2. The CDR3 is 15 amino acids. CDR1 and CDR2 from the germline V gene are SGHNT and YYREEE (reference sequence). J gave up 2 bases and V 5 bases, and 3 bases lay outside the gene matches. CDR3 coding DNA: TGTGCCAGCAGGACTAGCGGGGGAACCACAGATACGCAGTATTTT. It is translated as CASRTSGGTTDTQYF.

The chain has TRBV7-9 and TRBJ2-2; TRBD2 agrees at 7 bases. V lost 5 bases to trimming and J lost 5 bases; unmatched junction nucleotides: 2. CDR3 size: 13 residues. CDR1 is SEHNR and CDR2 is FQNEAQ in the germline V gene (reference sequence). The CDR3 sequence is CASSQRGTGELFF. The CDR3 DNA follows: TGTGCCAGCAGCCAGCGGGGAACCGGGGAGCTGTTTTTT.

CDR3 bases: TGTGCCAGCATCCTGGGACAGGAGACTTATGGCTACACCTTC. It codes for CASILGQETYGYTF. The rearrangement joins TRBV5-6 to TRBJ1-2; TRBD1 matches at 8 bases. The CDR3 loop spans 14 amino acids. J lost 5 bases, V lost 6 bases, and 9 bases had no gene match. The germline V gene has CDR1 SGHDT and CDR2 YYEEEE.

V usage is TRBV21-1 and J usage is TRBJ2-7. TRBV21-1 counts as a pseudogene. The CDR3 totals 17 residues. For the CDR3, the DNA is TGTGCCAGCAGCACCGACGGGGCGGCAACATACTCCTACGAGCAGTACTTC. Its translation: CASSTDGAATYSYEQYF.

This chain links TRBV6-5 with TRBJ1-1; no firm D call. The CDR3 loop spans 15 amino acids. Germline values: CDR1 MNHEY, CDR2 SVGAGI. Trimming left V 4 bases short and J 4 bases short, with 16 bases between. CDR3 in amino acids: CASSSPGRGGTEAFF. The CDR3 nucleotides are TGTGCCAGCAGTTCCCCTGGGCGGGGTGGCACTGAAGCTTTCTTT.

The chain combines TRBV6-6 with TRBJ2-6; a possible D gene is TRBD1 (5 bases). Germline V gene lookup returns CDR1 MNHNY and CDR2 SVGAGI (reference sequence). The germline V and J ends were trimmed by 5 bases and 4 bases, with 12 bases remaining between them. This CDR3 spans 15 amino acids. The CDR3 DNA is TGTGCCAGCAGTGATCCTGGGGCCGGGGCCAACGTCCTGACTTTC. Residues: CASSDPGAGANVLTF.

V and J are TRBV9 and TRBJ1-1, with 10 positions matching TRBD1. CDR1 SGDLS and CDR2 YYNGEE come from the germline V gene. The junction had 6 bases not matched to a gene; V was cut back by 4 bases and J by 3 bases. The CDR3 is 15 residues long. The CDR3 nucleotides read TGTGCCAGCAGCAAGACAGGGGGCTTGGACACTGAAGCTTTCTTT. It specifies CASSKTGGLDTEAFF. Full variable domain (outside the CDR3, taken from reference TRBV9 and TRBJ1-1): DSGVTQTPKHLITATGQRVTLRCSPRSGDLSVYWYQQSLDQGLQFLIQYYNGEERAKGNILERFSAQQFPDLHSELNLSSLELGDSALYFCASSKTGGLDTEAFFGQGTRLTVV.

This clone was seen just once. The V gene is TRBV11-3, the J gene TRBJ1-4; D is undetermined. Germline V gene lookup returns CDR1 SGHNT and CDR2 YENEEA. There are 15 residues in the CDR3. The V and J ends lost 2 bases and 8 bases respectively, with 15 bases between them. The CDR3 DNA is TGTGCCAGCAGCTTACCCCTCGGGCTTCAAGAAAAACTGTTTTTT. This encodes CASSLPLGLQEKLFF.

The rearrangement joins TRBV28 to TRBJ1-5, with D perhaps matching TRBD1 (6 bases). The germline V gene has CDR1 MDHEN and CDR2 SYDVKM. V was cut by 7 bases and J by 1 base, with 8 bases left in between. The CDR3 is 13 residues long. CDR3 loop: CASNTGSNQPQHF. The CDR3 nucleotides read TGTGCCAGCAATACAGGGAGCAATCAGCCCCAGCATTTT. Together with reference TRBV28 and TRBJ1-5, the CDR3 gives the full variable domain: DVKVTQSSRYLVKRTGEKVFLECVQDMDHENMFWYRQDPGLGLRLIYFSYDVKMKEKGDIPEGYSVSREKKERFSLILESASTNQTSMYLCASNTGSNQPQHFGDGTRLSIL.

J is TRBJ1-1 and V is TRBV29-1; perhaps TRBD1 as D (5 bases). Trimming pared 6 bases from V and 0 bases from J, leaving 11 bases between. This CDR3 is built from 13 residues. Germline loops: CDR1 SQVTM, CDR2 ANQGSEA. The CDR3 loop reads CSVWDGLNTEAFF. DNA of the CDR3: TGCAGCGTCTGGGACGGACTGAACACTGAAGCTTTCTTT.

The rearrangement joins TRBV5-6 to TRBJ1-2; 12 positions match TRBD1. Germline V lookup: CDR1 SGHDT, CDR2 YYEEEE. V trimming: 4 bases; J trimming: 9 bases; junction bases outside the gene matches: 4. The CDR3 extends over 13 amino acids. The DNA for the CDR3 is TGTGCCAGCAGCCCGGGACAGGGGGCGAGCTACACCTTC. Protein: CASSPGQGASYTF.

The rearrangement links TRBV7-8 to TRBJ1-1; 7 positions match TRBD1. V trimming: 7 bases; J trimming: 1 base; junction bases outside the gene matches: 9. The CDR3 has 15 residues. The V gene's germline CDR1 is SGHVS and CDR2 FQNEAQ. The CDR3 sequence: CASTRGGGGNTEAFF. The CDR3 DNA follows: TGTGCCAGCACCCGGGGAGGGGGCGGGAACACTGAAGCTTTCTTT.